This T cell receptor (beta chain) was profiled in a study of graft-versus-host responses after intestinal transplantation. Study overall: After anti-thymocyte globulin induction, recipients took tacrolimus and steroids for approximately three years. General study results and limits: Recipient-marrow GvH clones were detected, some having first appeared in ileum or blood. Association was observed between peak circulating GvH clone levels and early post-transplant HvG declines.

In regard to this clone: Its antigen remains unknown.

The V and J ends lost 1 base and 5 bases respectively, with 6 bases between them. Per germline, CDR1 SGHVS and CDR2 FQNEAQ. The length of the CDR3 is 13 residues. This table comes from immunoSEQ multiplex PCR, and its TCRdb copy is limited to in-frame clones, with some not included. The sample has more than 80,000 clones, around four fifths seen once; the top ten hold about 17%. This specimen consisted of unstimulated CD8+ T cells sorted from spleen or lymph node cells, obtained before intestinal transplant. The receptor's source is a human donor who received an intestinal transplant. The chain joins TRBV7-8 to TRBJ1-5; D uncertain. As DNA, the CDR3 is TGTGCCAGCAGCTTAGGGGCAGATCAGCCCCAGCATTTT. Amino acid sequence: CASSLGADQPQHF.